The 32 T cell receptor beta chains in this list originate from one sample, sequenced in a study of T cells in Graves' hyperthyroidism and ophthalmopathy. Amplified regions were TCR beta CDR3 sequences from RNA transcripts. First-round RT-PCR with HTBI primers amplified the TCR CDR3 region. TCRdb re-analysed the multiplex PCR reads in MiXCR, keeping a single row per CDR3 protein. Of about 520,000 distinct CDR3 sequences in the sample, less than 25% were seen once. Source material: blood. All receptors derive from a woman aged 25-40 years with Graves' ophthalmopathy.

The rearrangement links TRBV12-3 or TRBV12-4 to TRBJ1-5; the match to TRBD1 covers 7 bases. V lost 1 base, J lost 2 bases, and 8 bases stayed unmatched. The CDR3 covers 17 residues. The CDR3 loop is CASSLDGVGGGNQPQHF. CDR3 coding DNA: TGTGCCAGCAGTTTAGATGGGGTAGGGGGCGGCAATCAGCCCCAGCATTTT.

The chain carries TRBV6-5 and TRBJ1-2; 8 positions match TRBD1. V lost 1 base to trimming and J lost 5 bases; unmatched junction nucleotides: 6. This CDR3 is built from 15 residues. Germline V lookup: CDR1 MNHEY, CDR2 SVGAGI. DNA of the CDR3: TGTGCCAGCAGTTACTTACAGGGGGTTGGGTATGGCTACACCTTC. This gives the protein CASSYLQGVGYGYTF.

This clonotype was seen many times. This CDR3 reads CASSLASDNQPQHF. The CDR3 nucleotides are TGTGCCAGCAGTTTGGCCAGCGACAATCAGCCCCAGCATTTT. This chain uses TRBV12-3 or TRBV12-4 with TRBJ1-5; D remains unclear. The V end lost 3 bases, the J end lost 3 bases, and 9 bases lay between the germline ends. The length of the CDR3 is 14 residues.

This clonotype has more than one count but fewer than ten. The chain employs TRBV5-1 and TRBJ1-1, with 8 bases identical to TRBD1. Trimming took 3 bases from V and 6 from J; bases not matched to a gene: 4. The CDR3 is 13 residues long. CDR1 SGHRS and CDR2 YFSETQ come from the germline V gene. Written as DNA, the CDR3 is TGCGCCAGCAGCTCAGACAGGGGTGCTGAAGCTTTCTTT. It is translated as CASSSDRGAEAFF.

Many counts were recorded for this clonotype. The chain is built from TRBV29-1 and TRBJ1-2; 10 positions match TRBD1. The CDR3 totals 13 residues. J gave up 3 bases and V 6 bases, and 4 bases lay outside the gene matches. Germline V gives CDR1 SQVTM, CDR2 ANQGSEA. This CDR3 reads CSVKTGGDYGYTF. The CDR3 DNA reads TGCAGCGTAAAGACAGGGGGCGACTATGGCTACACCTTC.

Worth noting for this clonotype: A junction end diverges from the germline sequence, so it may reflect a read error. The chain has TRBV5-6 and TRBJ2-2, with D possibly called TRBD1 or TRBD2 (6 bases each). CDR1 is SGHDT, CDR2 YYEEEE, per germline. CDR3 length: 14 amino acids. The CDR3 DNA reads as TGTGCCAGCAGCTTTCGGGGGCGGACCGGGGAGATGTTTTTT. Translating it yields CASSFRGRTGEMFF.

The chain recombines TRBV3-1 with TRBJ1-1; TRBD1 aligns across 7 bases. J was trimmed by 4 bases and V by 1 base; bases with no gene match: 6. The germline CDR1 and CDR2 sequences are LGHDT and YNNKEL (reference sequence). This CDR3 region has 15 residues. The CDR3 sequence is CASSQGRGRRTEAFF. The CDR3 region has the DNA TGTGCCAGCAGCCAAGGGAGGGGGCGTCGCACTGAAGCTTTCTTT.

This clonotype has at least ten counts. The chain recombines TRBV6-5 with TRBJ2-7, with 7 bases identical to TRBD1. V was pared by 0 bases and J by 4 bases, with 6 bases of the junction left unmatched. Per germline, CDR1 MNHEY and CDR2 SVGAGI. The CDR3 is made up of 15 amino acids. Here the CDR3 reads CASSYSGTEEYEQYF. DNA of the CDR3: TGTGCCAGCAGTTACTCCGGGACAGAAGAGTACGAGCAGTACTTC.

This clonotype occurred many times. The chain is built from TRBV28 and TRBJ1-1; TRBD1 agrees at 9 bases. The CDR3 consists of 16 residues. Germline CDR1 is MDHEN and CDR2 is SYDVKM. V was pared by 1 base and J by 5 bases, with 8 bases of the junction left unmatched. For the CDR3, the DNA is TGTGCCAGCAGTTTATTATACGGGACAGGGAAAACTGAAGCTTTCTTT. Its protein is CASSLLYGTGKTEAFF. Complete variable domain (other parts from reference TRBV28 and TRBJ1-1): DVKVTQSSRYLVKRTGEKVFLECVQDMDHENMFWYRQDPGLGLRLIYFSYDVKMKEKGDIPEGYSVSREKKERFSLILESASTNQTSMYLCASSLLYGTGKTEAFFGQGTRLTVV.

The J gene is TRBJ1-5, the V gene TRBV6-2 or TRBV6-3; TRBD1 is a possible D gene (5 bases). This CDR3 comprises 14 residues. Per germline, CDR1 MNHEY and CDR2 SVGEGT. With 5 bases removed from V and 13 bases from J, the gap between germline ends came to 21 bases. Here the CDR3 reads CASSPGIGEMSQHF. DNA for the CDR3: TGTGCCAGCAGTCCCGGGATAGGGGAAATGTCTCAGCATTTT.

This clonotype was seen repeatedly, ten times or more. This chain connects TRBV12-3 or TRBV12-4 to TRBJ1-2; D is unclear. The CDR3 is made up of 14 amino acids. Trimming left V 7 bases short and J 4 bases short, with 16 bases between. In nucleotides, the CDR3 is TGTGCCAGCAACGCCGGAACAATTAGCTATGGCTACACCTTC. The encoded protein is CASNAGTISYGYTF.

V is TRBV6-1 and J is TRBJ1-2; possibly TRBD1 for D (5 bases). The V gene's germline CDR1 is MNHNS and CDR2 SASEGT. The CDR3 is 14 residues long. Trimming shortened V by 7 bases and J by 4 bases, and 16 bases separated the two germline ends. CDR3 in DNA: TGTGCCAGCACCCCCTACGAAGGGACCTATGGCTACACCTTC. It encodes CASTPYEGTYGYTF.

About this clonotype: A much larger clone is a single base away; this may be a read error. The gene calls are TRBV11-1 and TRBJ2-6; D unresolved. This CDR3 contains 16 residues. Per germline, CDR1 SGHAT and CDR2 FQDESV (reference sequence). The DNA of the CDR3 is TGTGCCAGCAGCTTAGGGTATGGCTCTGGGGTCAACGTCCTGACTTTC. This translates into CASSLGYGSGVNVLTF.

This clonotype was detected a few times. Lacking the conserved final phenylalanine or tryptophan, this CDR3 likely reflects a read error. This CDR3 is CASSLGLGSGANTGELFS. The CDR3, as DNA: TGCGCCAGCAGCTTGGGTCTTGGATCGGGCGCGAACACCGGGGAGCTGTTTTCT. The chain is built from TRBV5-1 and TRBJ2-2; D is undetermined. The germline V gene has CDR1 SGHRS and CDR2 YFSETQ. CDR3 size: 18 residues. V was trimmed by 0 bases and J by 0 bases, leaving 15 bases between them.

This clonotype was recorded at least ten times. Here the CDR3 reads CASSAPGELFF. CDR3 in DNA: TGTGCCAGCAGCGCCCCCGGGGAGCTGTTTTTT. V is TRBV5-6 and J is TRBJ2-2, with D uncertain. The V gene's germline CDR1 is SGHDT and CDR2 YYEEEE. V lost 4 bases, J lost 6 bases, and 4 bases lay in between. CDR3 length equals 11 residues.

This clonotype was counted many times. The chain employs TRBV27 and TRBJ1-2; no definite D call. Between the trimmed V and J ends, which lost 2 bases and 10 bases, there was a span of 17 bases. Looked up from germline, CDR1 is MNHEY and CDR2 is SMNVEV (reference sequence). The CDR3 is made up of 14 amino acids. The DNA of the CDR3 is TGTGCCAGCAGTTTAATTCCAGGCAGGAGCGCCTACACCTTC. Its protein product is CASSLIPGRSAYTF.

The sample holds many counts of this clonotype. The junction departs from germline at one end; a sequencing error may be responsible. The CDR3 region is CASSTPWEDRNNEAFF. As DNA, the CDR3 is TGTGCCAGCAGTACCCCGTGGGAAGACAGAAACAATGAAGCTTTCTTT. The chain uses TRBV6-1 and TRBJ1-1, with D maybe TRBD1 (5 bases). The CDR3 runs 16 residues. Germline assignment: CDR1 MNHNS and CDR2 SASEGT.

This clonotype was found many times. For the CDR3, the DNA is TGCGCCAGCAGTGATGGGGGACAAGAGACCCAGTACTTC. Encoded protein: CASSDGGQETQYF. This rearrangement joins TRBV10-1 to TRBJ2-5; either TRBD1 or TRBD2 may fit D (5 bases each). The CDR3 covers 13 residues. CDR1 is WNHNN, CDR2 SYGVQD, per germline (reference sequence). V lost 3 bases, J lost 2 bases, and 7 bases lay in between.

In its sample, this clonotype was seen many times. This CDR3 reads CASSQHQGGSNQPQHF. CDR3 sequence (DNA): TGCGCCAGCAGCCAACACCAGGGAGGGAGCAATCAGCCCCAGCATTTT. The chain joins TRBV4-1 to TRBJ1-5, with a tentative D call TRBD1 (5 bases). The germline CDR1 and CDR2 sequences are MGHRA and YSYEKL. The CDR3 length is 16 residues. V gave up 2 bases and J gave up 1 base, with 12 bases separating them.

The table lists this clonotype with many counts. The chain couples TRBV19 to TRBJ1-5; D ambiguous. Germline V CDR1 and CDR2: LNHDA, SQIVND (reference sequence). The CDR3 has 14 amino acids. Trimming removed 4 bases from V and 0 bases from J, with 7 bases in between. The CDR3 loop reads CASSRLDSNQPQHF. The CDR3, as DNA: TGTGCCAGTAGTAGGCTTGATAGCAATCAGCCCCAGCATTTT.

Only a few counts were recorded for this clonotype. The chain has TRBV4-1 and TRBJ2-7; D tentatively fits TRBD1 or TRBD2 (5 bases each). This CDR3 contains 13 residues. V was pared by 1 base and J by 6 bases, with 10 bases between. Germline-derived CDR1 and CDR2 are MGHRA and YSYEKL. The CDR3 DNA sequence: TGCGCCAGCAGCCAAGTCCCGGGGCTCGAGCAGTACTTC. Translated, it gives CASSQVPGLEQYF.

This clonotype was observed at least ten times. CDR3 DNA sequence: TGTGCCAGTCAGGACTCCCACACCTCCTACGAGCAGTACTTC. This translates into CASQDSHTSYEQYF. The rearrangement joins TRBV6-1 to TRBJ2-7, with a tentative D call TRBD2 (5 bases). Trimming removed 9 bases at V and 0 bases at J, with 15 bases between. Germline assignment: CDR1 MNHNS and CDR2 SASEGT. This CDR3 spans 14 amino acids.

This clonotype was seen more than once but under ten times. The chain employs TRBV3-1 and TRBJ1-1; D call uncertain. Trimming pared 4 bases from V and 4 bases from J, leaving 13 bases between. The CDR3 length is 14 residues. Germline V gene sequence: CDR1 LGHDT, CDR2 YNNKEL (reference sequence). The CDR3 loop is CASSRLGRPTEAFF. In nucleotides, the CDR3 is TGTGCCAGCAGCCGCCTTGGGCGGCCCACTGAAGCTTTCTTT. The full variable domain, rest sourced from reference TRBV3-1 and TRBJ1-1, is DTAVSQTPKYLVTQMGNDKSIKCEQNLGHDTMYWYKQDSKKFLKIMFSYNNKELIINETVPNRFSPKSPDKAHLNLHINSLELGDSAVYFCASSRLGRPTEAFFGQGTRLTVV.

This clonotype has a count of ten or more. The chain uses TRBV6-2 or TRBV6-3 and TRBJ2-7; D is unclear. Germline V gene sequence: CDR1 MNHEY, CDR2 SVGEGT. Trimming stripped 5 bases from V and 2 bases from J, with 16 bases between. This CDR3 is 15 amino acids long. CDR3 bases: TGTGCCAGCAGTCTTACGGCAGGCGGTACCTACGAGCAGTACTTC. Its protein product is CASSLTAGGTYEQYF.

This clonotype was counted at least ten times. The chain employs TRBV6-2 or TRBV6-3 and TRBJ2-7; D possibly corresponds to TRBD1 (5 bases). The CDR3 covers 13 residues. Germline CDR1 is MNHEY and CDR2 is SVGEGT. V was trimmed by 10 bases and J by 2 bases, leaving 15 bases between them. CDR3 amino acids: CATRSGIPYEQYF. The CDR3 nucleotides read TGTGCCACCCGTTCAGGGATACCCTACGAGCAGTACTTC.

The chain links TRBV11-2 to TRBJ2-3, with TRBD2 as a possible D gene (6 bases). V dropped 6 bases and J dropped 4 bases, with 17 bases sitting between them. The length of the CDR3 is 15 residues. CDR1 SGHAT and CDR2 FQNNGV come from the germline V gene. The CDR3 nucleotides read TGTGCCAGCAGTCAAACTAGCTCCTGGGCAGATACGCAGTATTTT. This gives the protein CASSQTSSWADTQYF.

This clonotype was detected once. The CDR3 nucleotides read TGTGCCAGCAGATGGGGGAACTATGGCTACACCTTC. The encoded protein is CASRWGNYGYTF. The chain links TRBV2 to TRBJ1-2; a weak D match, TRBD1 (5 bases). The CDR3 spans 12 residues. Trimming removed 6 bases at V and 2 bases at J, with 7 bases between. The V gene's germline CDR1 is SNHLY and CDR2 FYNNEI.

V is TRBV15 and J is TRBJ2-7; D is uncertain. In germline, CDR1 is LNHNV, CDR2 YYDKDF (reference sequence). This CDR3 contains 12 residues. V dropped 2 bases and J dropped 3 bases, with 5 bases sitting between them. The CDR3 spells CATSRTGYEQYF. The CDR3 DNA follows: TGTGCCACCAGCAGAACGGGCTACGAGCAGTACTTC.

This sequence joins TRBV9 and TRBJ2-2, with a possible D match to TRBD1 (5 bases). Trimming removed 6 bases from V and 6 bases from J, with 12 bases in between. This CDR3 is built from 13 residues. Looked up from germline, CDR1 is SGDLS and CDR2 is YYNGEE. CDR3 sequence reads: CASNARASGELFF. CDR3 bases: TGTGCCAGCAACGCCAGGGCATCCGGGGAGCTGTTTTTT.

The V call is TRBV10-3, the J call TRBJ1-2, with D unclear. CDR1 ENHRY and CDR2 SYGVKD come from the germline V gene. The length of the CDR3 is 13 residues. Trimming removed 5 bases from V and 1 base from J, with 8 bases in between. In DNA form, the CDR3 reads TGTGCCATCAGTTTACACGATAACTATGGCTACACCTTC. Its translation: CAISLHDNYGYTF.

This chain joins TRBV19 and TRBJ1-1; 8 nucleotides align to TRBD1. Trimming removed 2 bases from V and 4 bases from J; junction bases left unmatched: 3. Germline values: CDR1 LNHDA, CDR2 SQIVND (reference sequence). The CDR3 is 14 amino acids. CDR3 bases: TGTGCCAGTAGTATACAGGGGGCGGCCACTGAAGCTTTCTTT. Its translation: CASSIQGAATEAFF. Drawing the rest from reference TRBV19 and TRBJ1-1, the complete variable domain is DGGITQSPKYLFRKEGQNVTLSCEQNLNHDAMYWYRQDPGQGLRLIYYSQIVNDFQKGDIAEGYSVSREKKESFPLTVTSAQKNPTAFYLCASSIQGAATEAFFGQGTRLTVV.

This clonotype was picked up many times. This chain connects TRBV6-5 to TRBJ1-2; D call uncertain. The germline V gene has CDR1 MNHEY and CDR2 SVGAGI. The CDR3 consists of 13 residues. Between the trimmed V and J ends, which lost 5 bases and 1 base, there was a span of 8 bases. The CDR3 region has the DNA TGTGCCAGCAGTGAGACGATTAACTATGGCTACACCTTC. Residues: CASSETINYGYTF.